One and the same sample provided the 5 T cell receptor beta chains below, sequenced in a study of shared clonotypes between healthy human individuals. The protocol was immunoSEQ multiplex PCR, while the TCRdb copy is restricted to in-frame clones and leaves out a portion. The table lists roughly 650,000 clones, around 97% of them singletons, with 0.057% in the top ten. Sequencing used naive CD4+ T cells sorted from blood. Specified subset: CD45RA+ positively selected. These receptors were obtained from a woman under 40 in good health.

In its sample, this clone was seen once. The rearrangement uses TRBV7-9 and TRBJ2-6, with a weak D call TRBD1 (5 bases). V was shortened by 7 bases and J by 3 bases, with 16 bases between the two germline ends. The CDR3 length is 16 residues. Per germline, CDR1 SEHNR and CDR2 FQNEAQ (reference sequence). The CDR3 nucleotides are TGTGCCAGCACCGAAATTCAGGGATATGGGGCCAACGTCCTGACTTTC. It yields the protein CASTEIQGYGANVLTF.

V usage is TRBV7-9 and J usage is TRBJ2-5; tentative D call: TRBD2 (5 bases). This CDR3 spans 16 amino acids. V was shortened by 0 bases and J by 3 bases, with 14 bases between the two germline ends. Per the germline V gene, CDR1 is SEHNR and CDR2 is FQNEAQ (reference sequence). CDR3 amino acids: CASSLADSPGKETQYF. The CDR3 DNA reads TGTGCCAGCAGCTTAGCGGACTCCCCGGGGAAAGAGACCCAGTACTTC.

The gene calls are TRBV28 and TRBJ2-3; a weak D match, TRBD1 (5 bases). V gave up 1 base and J gave up 2 bases, with 10 bases separating them. There are 15 residues in the CDR3. Germline V gene data show CDR1 as MDHEN and CDR2 as SYDVKM. CDR3 sequence: CASSLSSGLTDTQYF. The DNA for the CDR3 is TGTGCCAGCAGTTTATCGTCAGGGCTCACAGATACGCAGTATTTT.

The chain employs TRBV5-1 and TRBJ1-1, with D unclear. Germline assignment: CDR1 SGHRS and CDR2 YFSETQ. This CDR3 is 13 amino acids long. Trimming cost V 4 bases and J 1 base, with 8 bases left between them. CDR3 nucleotide sequence: TGCGCCAGCAGCCGGCAGAGGAACACTGAAGCTTTCTTT. Protein sequence: CASSRQRNTEAFF.

V and J are TRBV5-1 and TRBJ2-1; 8 bases map to TRBD2. The CDR3 is made up of 16 amino acids. Per germline, CDR1 SGHRS and CDR2 YFSETQ. The J segment lost 0 bases and the V segment lost 1 base, leaving 3 bases of the junction unmatched. Here the CDR3 reads CASSLISGSSYNEQFF. The CDR3 DNA follows: TGCGCCAGCAGCTTGATAAGCGGGAGCTCCTACAATGAGCAGTTCTTC.